Below, 22 T cell receptor beta chains from the same sample are listed, as sequenced in a study of graft-versus-host responses after intestinal transplantation. These receptors have no known antigen. Libraries were prepared by immunoSEQ multiplex PCR; TCRdb keeps only in-frame clonotypes and omits some of them. The repertoire has approximately 90,000 clones, 88% of them found once; the top ten carry about 0.27%. The input for sequencing was unstimulated CD4+ T cells sorted from spleen or lymph node cells, taken before transplant. The receptors were sampled from a human donor who was the organ donor for an intestinal transplant.

The chain employs TRBV27 and TRBJ2-5, with 7 bases fitting TRBD2. The germline V gene has CDR1 MNHEY and CDR2 SMNVEV (reference sequence). The CDR3 is 14 amino acids. V shed 5 bases, J shed 2 bases, and the junction held 5 bases outside the gene matches. This CDR3 is CASSLYSGQETQYF. CDR3 bases: TGTGCCAGCAGTCTATATAGCGGGCAAGAGACCCAGTACTTC.

J is TRBJ1-1 and V is TRBV4-1; perhaps TRBD1 as D (6 bases). Germline loops: CDR1 MGHRA, CDR2 YSYEKL. Trimming stripped 1 base from V and 1 base from J, with 16 bases between. This CDR3 comprises 17 residues. CDR3 sequence: CASSQAGPTGRNTEAFF. The CDR3 bases are TGCGCCAGCAGCCAAGCCGGGCCTACAGGGCGGAACACTGAAGCTTTCTTT.

This clone appeared a single time. The gene calls are TRBV4-1 and TRBJ2-5, with 10 bases fitting TRBD2. Trimming at V came to 1 base and at J to 2 bases, leaving 10 bases not matched to a gene. This CDR3 has 18 residues. Germline values: CDR1 MGHRA, CDR2 YSYEKL. The CDR3: CASSQVPPDSGGQETQYF. CDR3 DNA sequence: TGCGCCAGCAGCCAAGTCCCTCCGGATAGCGGGGGGCAAGAGACCCAGTACTTC.

The chain is built from TRBV5-1 and TRBJ1-1; 8 bases fit TRBD1. Trimming removed 4 bases from V and 1 base from J; junction bases left unmatched: 3. The CDR3 loop spans 14 amino acids. Germline lookup yields CDR1 SGHRS and CDR2 YFSETQ. CDR3 protein: CASSLDRANTEAFF. CDR3 DNA sequence: TGCGCCAGCAGCCTGGACAGGGCGAACACTGAAGCTTTCTTT.

The chain links TRBV27 to TRBJ2-5; D perhaps matches TRBD2 (5 bases). The last part of the DNA fits TRBJ2-7 better; the J call may be wrong. This CDR3 contains 15 residues. Germline CDR1 and CDR2: MNHEY and SMNVEV (reference sequence). CDR3 sequence reads: CASTYDRGLTYEQYF. The DNA for the CDR3 is TGTGCCAGCACCTATGACCGGGGTCTAACCTACGAGCAGTACTTC.

V usage is TRBV18 and J usage is TRBJ1-1, with D tentatively TRBD1 (6 bases). Germline CDR1 KGHSH, CDR2 LQKENI. This CDR3 is 14 amino acids long. With 1 base removed from V and 3 bases from J, the gap between germline ends came to 9 bases. The CDR3 bases are TGTGCCAGCTCACCACGGACAGACTACACTGAAGCTTTCTTT. It yields the protein CASSPRTDYTEAFF.

The chain is built from TRBV23-1 and TRBJ1-5; D remains unclear. TRBV23-1 is treated as an ORF (open reading frame) with a function not yet certain. The V end was cut by 3 bases, the J end by 2 bases, with 23 bases between. This CDR3 spans 19 amino acids. The CDR3 nucleotides read TGCGCCAGCAGTCAGAAGAGTCAGTCCCAACCAAGCGGCAATCAGCCCCAGCATTTT. Amino acids: CASSQKSQSQPSGNQPQHF.

The chain has TRBV6-1 and TRBJ2-5; possible D gene TRBD2, 7 bases. The CDR3 covers 12 residues. V was pared by 8 bases and J by 6 bases, with 13 bases between. Germline V gene data show CDR1 as MNHNS and CDR2 as SASEGT. DNA of the CDR3: TGTGCCAGCCCACGGGGGGCGAAGACCCAGTACTTC. As protein: CASPRGAKTQYF.

This clone was detected once. The V and J genes are TRBV5-4 and TRBJ2-5; 7 bases align to TRBD2. V lost 3 bases, J lost 5 bases, and 10 bases stayed unmatched. The germline CDR1 and CDR2 sequences are SGHNT and YYREEE (reference sequence). The CDR3 covers 15 residues. The CDR3 sequence is CASSWEGTFGETQYF. The CDR3 region has the DNA TGTGCCAGCAGCTGGGAGGGTACTTTCGGGGAGACCCAGTACTTC.

The rearrangement uses TRBV21-1 and TRBJ1-5. TRBV21-1 is termed a pseudogene. This CDR3 spans 17 amino acids. DNA for the CDR3: TGTGCCAGCAGCCCGAAGCGGGGGGGTAACGCCAATCAGCCCCAGCATTTT. It specifies CASSPKRGGNANQPQHF.

This clone came up once. This chain joins TRBV7-9 and TRBJ2-3, with TRBD2 matching 8 bases. The CDR3 covers 16 residues. From germline, CDR1 is SEHNR and CDR2 FQNEAQ (reference sequence). After removal of 6 bases from V and 5 bases from J, the junction contained 13 bases not matched to a gene. The CDR3 spells CASRTWGGGRRDTQYF. CDR3 coding DNA: TGTGCCAGCAGAACTTGGGGGGGCGGGAGGAGAGATACGCAGTATTTT.

This clone has only one observation. The CDR3 here is CASSLVTRDSIYGYTF. As DNA, the CDR3 is TGTGCCAGCAGCTTAGTAACTCGGGACAGCATATATGGCTACACCTTC. V is TRBV7-9 and J is TRBJ1-2, with 7 bases matching TRBD1. The germline CDR1 and CDR2 sequences are SEHNR and FQNEAQ (reference sequence). This CDR3 contains 16 residues. V trimming: 1 base; J trimming: 5 bases; junction bases outside the gene matches: 10. Complete variable domain (other parts from reference TRBV7-9 and TRBJ1-2): DTGVSQNPRHKITKRGQNVTFRCDPISEHNRLYWYRQTLGQGPEFLTYFQNEAQLEKSRLLSDRFSAERPKGSFSTLEIQRTEQGDSAMYLCASSLVTRDSIYGYTFGSGTRLTVV.

The chain recombines TRBV2 with TRBJ2-1, with 11 nucleotides matching TRBD2. The CDR3 length is 14 residues. Trimming at V came to 9 bases and at J to 9 bases, leaving 10 bases not matched to a gene. Germline lookup yields CDR1 SNHLY and CDR2 FYNNEI. The CDR3 spells CASSGGAAGGEQFF. The CDR3 nucleotides read TGTGCCAGTAGCGGGGGGGCCGCAGGGGGTGAGCAGTTCTTC.

The V gene is TRBV5-6, the J gene TRBJ1-1; D is undetermined. The CDR3 sequence is 13 residues long. Trimming removed 1 base from V and 3 bases from J, with 7 bases in between. Germline loops: CDR1 SGHDT, CDR2 YYEEEE. CDR3 bases: TGTGCCAGCAGCTTGATAATTGACACTGAAGCTTTCTTT. Protein sequence: CASSLIIDTEAFF.

The chain combines TRBV28 with TRBJ2-1; 9 bases align to TRBD2. The ends lost 3 bases at V and 1 base at J; junction bases unmatched: 1. This CDR3 has 15 residues. CDR1 MDHEN and CDR2 SYDVKM come from the germline V gene. The DNA of the CDR3 is TGTGCCAGCAGTTTGCTAGCGGGGTCCTACAATGAGCAGTTCTTC. This sequence encodes CASSLLAGSYNEQFF.

The chain links TRBV29-1 to TRBJ1-2; possibly TRBD1 for D (6 bases). In germline, CDR1 is SQVTM, CDR2 ANQGSEA. The V end lost 4 bases, the J end lost 3 bases, and 12 bases lay between the germline ends. The CDR3 loop spans 13 amino acids. The CDR3 spells CSVARGGDYGYTF. In DNA form, the CDR3 reads TGCAGCGTTGCCAGGGGTGGCGACTATGGCTACACCTTC. Combining the CDR3 with reference TRBV29-1 and TRBJ1-2 gives the whole variable domain SAVISQKPSRDICQRGTSLTIQCQVDSQVTMMFWYRQQPGQSLTLIATANQGSEATYESGFVIDKFPISRPNLTFSTLTVSNMSPEDSSIYLCSVARGGDYGYTFGSGTRLTVV.

A word on this clone: The junction departs from germline at one end; a sequencing error may be responsible. The chain recombines TRBV28 with TRBJ2-2; 8 bases are a match to TRBD2. Germline lookup yields CDR1 MDHEN and CDR2 SYDVKM. This CDR3 region has 13 residues. The CDR3 DNA is TGTGCCAGCAGTTTATCGGCTGCGGGGGGGCTGTTTTTT. Translating gives CASSLSAAGGLFF.

This clone was recorded a few times. The J gene is TRBJ2-7, the V gene TRBV25-1, with D tentatively TRBD1 (6 bases). The CDR3 consists of 14 residues. Germline V CDR1 and CDR2: MGHDK, SYGVNS. In DNA form, the CDR3 reads TGTGACTGCGGTGGGGGCCTCCGGGACTACGAGCAGTACTTC. Translation gives CDCGGGLRDYEQYF.

The rearrangement uses TRBV6-1 and TRBJ2-3, with TRBD2 matching over 8 bases. CDR3 length: 14 amino acids. Germline V gene lookup returns CDR1 MNHNS and CDR2 SASEGT. Trimming took 6 bases from V and 4 from J; bases not matched to a gene: 6. CDR3 sequence (DNA): TGTGCCAGCAGGAGCGGGGGCTCGCCAGATACGCAGTATTTT. Translation: CASRSGGSPDTQYF.

The rearrangement joins TRBV7-3 to TRBJ2-1; D unclear. CDR1 and CDR2 from the germline V gene are SGHTA and FQGTGA. V lost 1 base, J lost 9 bases, and 13 bases lay in between. This CDR3 contains 14 residues. The CDR3 sequence is CASSLNSQPGEQFF. In DNA form, the CDR3 reads TGTGCCAGCAGCTTAAATTCCCAGCCGGGTGAGCAGTTCTTC.

As to this clone: Relative to the germline gene, one junction end is altered; a read error may explain this. The chain is built from TRBV5-5 and TRBJ2-5, with D perhaps matching TRBD1 (5 bases). The CDR3 has 14 amino acids. Germline V gene data show CDR1 as SGHKS and CDR2 as YYEKEE (reference sequence). The CDR3 coding sequence is TGTGCCAGCAGGTTGGGAAGGGGTCAAGAAACCCAGTACTTC. It yields the protein CASRLGRGQETQYF.

The V call is TRBV7-2, the J call TRBJ1-3; D is perhaps TRBD1 (6 bases). Trimming removed 1 base at V and 1 base at J, with 8 bases between. CDR1 is SGHTA and CDR2 is FQGNSA in the germline V gene. This CDR3 has 15 residues. The CDR3 DNA reads TGTGCCAGCAGCTTAGAGGGGGTATCTGGAAACACCATATATTTT. Amino acids: CASSLEGVSGNTIYF.